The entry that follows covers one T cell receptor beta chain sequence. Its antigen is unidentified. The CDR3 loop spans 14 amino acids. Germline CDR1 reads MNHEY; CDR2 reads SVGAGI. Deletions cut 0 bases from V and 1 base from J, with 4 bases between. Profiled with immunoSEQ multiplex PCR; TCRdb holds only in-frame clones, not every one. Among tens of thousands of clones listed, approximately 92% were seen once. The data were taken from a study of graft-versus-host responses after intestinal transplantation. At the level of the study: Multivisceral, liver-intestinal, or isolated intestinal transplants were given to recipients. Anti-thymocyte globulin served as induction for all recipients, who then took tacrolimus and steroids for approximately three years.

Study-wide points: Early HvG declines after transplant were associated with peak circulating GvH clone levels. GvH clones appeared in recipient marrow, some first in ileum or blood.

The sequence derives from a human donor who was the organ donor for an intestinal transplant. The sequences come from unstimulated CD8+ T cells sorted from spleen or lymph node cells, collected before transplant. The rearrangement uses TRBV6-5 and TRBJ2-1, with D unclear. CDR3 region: CASSYSESYNEQFF. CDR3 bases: TGTGCCAGCAGTTACTCGGAGTCCTACAATGAGCAGTTCTTC.